This T cell receptor beta chain is drawn from a study of CD8+ T cells in alopecia areata. As for the study in general: Oral tofacitinib (5 to 10 mg twice daily) was administered to treated patients. Overall study findings and caveats: Among the cells sequenced in scalp samples are also the resident alphabeta T cells of normal skin. Persistence during tofacitinib was seen for many expanded lesional clones in scalp and blood. Tofacitinib significantly reduced both scalp clonality and expanded CD8+ clones among the top 100.

This clone appeared a single time. Its antigen is as yet unknown. As to treatment: oral pan-JAK inhibitor, 5-10 mg twice daily. The V end lost 3 bases, the J end lost 2 bases, and 11 bases lay between the germline ends. The CDR3 covers 15 residues. CDR1 and CDR2 from the germline V gene are MDHEN and SYDVKM. RNA extraction was followed by reverse transcription into cDNA, which acted as the sequencing template. Only in-frame clones appear in the TCRdb table, and some are missing; sequencing was by immunoSEQ multiplex PCR. The sample lists more than 95,000 clones, over 55% occurring once. The V call is TRBV28, the J call TRBJ2-1, with unresolved D. Sequences were derived from CD4+ T cells sorted from blood, sampled at week 4, from a patient treated with tofacitinib. The TCR was taken from a human donor with alopecia areata. This CDR3 is CASSLSGQTYNEQFF. CDR3 sequence (DNA): TGTGCCAGCAGTTTGTCTGGGCAAACCTACAATGAGCAGTTCTTC.